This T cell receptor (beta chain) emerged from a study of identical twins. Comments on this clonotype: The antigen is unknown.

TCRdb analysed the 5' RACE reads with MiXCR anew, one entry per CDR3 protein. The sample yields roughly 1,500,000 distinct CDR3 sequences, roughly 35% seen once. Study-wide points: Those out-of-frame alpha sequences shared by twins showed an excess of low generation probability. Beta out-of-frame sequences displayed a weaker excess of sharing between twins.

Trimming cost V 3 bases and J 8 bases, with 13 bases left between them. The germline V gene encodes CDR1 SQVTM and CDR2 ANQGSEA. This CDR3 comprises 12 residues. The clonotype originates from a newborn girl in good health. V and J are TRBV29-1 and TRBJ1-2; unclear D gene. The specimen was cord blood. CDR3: CSVESVEEGYTF. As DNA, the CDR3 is TGCAGCGTTGAGTCCGTGGAGGAGGGCTACACCTTC.